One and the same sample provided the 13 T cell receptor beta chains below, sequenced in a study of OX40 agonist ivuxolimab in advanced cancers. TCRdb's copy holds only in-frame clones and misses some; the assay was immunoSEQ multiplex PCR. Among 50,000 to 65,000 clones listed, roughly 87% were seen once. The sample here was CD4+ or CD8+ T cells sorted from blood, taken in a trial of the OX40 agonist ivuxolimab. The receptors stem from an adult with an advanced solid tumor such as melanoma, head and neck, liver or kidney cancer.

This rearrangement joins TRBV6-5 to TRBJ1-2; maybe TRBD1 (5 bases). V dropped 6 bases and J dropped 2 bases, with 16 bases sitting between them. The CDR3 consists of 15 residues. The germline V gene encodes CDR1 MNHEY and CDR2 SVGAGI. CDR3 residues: CASSTWVGGNYGYTF. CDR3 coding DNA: TGTGCCAGCAGCACATGGGTGGGGGGGAACTATGGCTACACCTTC.

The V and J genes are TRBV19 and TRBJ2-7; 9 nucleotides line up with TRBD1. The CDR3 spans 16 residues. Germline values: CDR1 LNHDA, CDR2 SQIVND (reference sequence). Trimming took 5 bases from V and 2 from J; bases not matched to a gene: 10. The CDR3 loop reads CASSRRPGQGPYEQYF. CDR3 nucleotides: TGTGCCAGTAGTCGCCGCCCGGGACAGGGACCCTACGAGCAGTACTTC.

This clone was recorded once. The CDR3 is CASSLQGNQPQHF. CDR3 in DNA: TGTGCCAGCAGCTTACAGGGGAATCAGCCCCAGCATTTT. The V and J genes are TRBV7-9 and TRBJ1-5; tentatively, D is TRBD1 (6 bases). The CDR3 sequence is 13 residues long. Looked up from germline, CDR1 is SEHNR and CDR2 is FQNEAQ (reference sequence). V was cut by 2 bases and J by 4 bases, with 6 bases left in between.

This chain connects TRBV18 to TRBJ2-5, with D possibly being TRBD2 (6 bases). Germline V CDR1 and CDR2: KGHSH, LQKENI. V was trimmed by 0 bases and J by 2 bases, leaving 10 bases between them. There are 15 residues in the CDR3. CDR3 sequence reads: CASSPPVGGQETQYF. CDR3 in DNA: TGTGCCAGCTCACCACCTGTGGGGGGTCAAGAGACCCAGTACTTC.

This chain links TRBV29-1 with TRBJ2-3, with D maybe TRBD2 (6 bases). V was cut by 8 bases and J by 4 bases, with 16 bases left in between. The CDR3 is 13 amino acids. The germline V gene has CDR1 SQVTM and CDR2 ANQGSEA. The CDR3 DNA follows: TGCAGCATTCGGAGGGGTAGCGCAGATACGCAGTATTTT. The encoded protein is CSIRRGSADTQYF.

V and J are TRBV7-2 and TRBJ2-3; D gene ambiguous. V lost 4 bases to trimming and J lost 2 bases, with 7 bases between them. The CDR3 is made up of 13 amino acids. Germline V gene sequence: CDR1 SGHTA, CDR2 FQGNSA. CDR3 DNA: TGTGCCAGCAGCTCTCAGCCCACAGATACGCAGTATTTT. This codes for CASSSQPTDTQYF.

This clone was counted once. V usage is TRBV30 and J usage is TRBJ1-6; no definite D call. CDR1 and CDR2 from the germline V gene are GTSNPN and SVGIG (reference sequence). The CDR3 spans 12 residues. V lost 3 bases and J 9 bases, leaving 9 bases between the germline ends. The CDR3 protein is CAWSARPSPLHF. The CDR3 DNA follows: TGTGCCTGGAGCGCCCGGCCTTCACCCCTCCACTTT.

The CDR3 loop is CASSLGPVENTEAFF. In DNA, the CDR3 is TGTGCCAGCAGCTTAGGTCCAGTCGAGAACACTGAAGCTTTCTTT. This rearrangement joins TRBV11-3 to TRBJ1-1; D ambiguous. Trimming cost V 1 base and J 1 base, with 10 bases left between them. The germline CDR1 and CDR2 sequences are SGHNT and YENEEA. The CDR3 is made up of 15 amino acids.

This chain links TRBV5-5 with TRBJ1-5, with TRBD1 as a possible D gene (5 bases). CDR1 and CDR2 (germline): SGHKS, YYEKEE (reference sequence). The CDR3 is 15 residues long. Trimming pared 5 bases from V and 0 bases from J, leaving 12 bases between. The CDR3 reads CASSTDRNSNQPQHF. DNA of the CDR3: TGTGCCAGCAGTACAGACAGAAATAGCAATCAGCCCCAGCATTTT. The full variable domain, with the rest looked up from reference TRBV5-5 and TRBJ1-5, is DAGVTQSPTHLIKTRGQQVTLRCSPISGHKSVSWYQQVLGQGPQFIFQYYEKEERGRGNFPDRFSARQFPNYSSELNVNALLLGDSALYLCASSTDRNSNQPQHFGDGTRLSIL.

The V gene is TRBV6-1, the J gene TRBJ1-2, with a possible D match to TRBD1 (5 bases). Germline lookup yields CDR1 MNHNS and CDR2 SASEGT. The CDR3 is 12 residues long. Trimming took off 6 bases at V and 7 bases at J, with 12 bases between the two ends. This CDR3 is CASSESRAGYTF. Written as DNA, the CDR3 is TGTGCCAGCAGCGAAAGCAGGGCTGGCTACACCTTC.

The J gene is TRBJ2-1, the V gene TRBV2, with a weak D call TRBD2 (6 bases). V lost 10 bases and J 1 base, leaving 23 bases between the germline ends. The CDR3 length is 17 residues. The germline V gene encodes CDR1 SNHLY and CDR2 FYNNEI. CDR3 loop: CATRGPNPARSYNEQFF. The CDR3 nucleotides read TGTGCCACGCGGGGACCAAACCCGGCCCGGTCCTACAATGAGCAGTTCTTC.

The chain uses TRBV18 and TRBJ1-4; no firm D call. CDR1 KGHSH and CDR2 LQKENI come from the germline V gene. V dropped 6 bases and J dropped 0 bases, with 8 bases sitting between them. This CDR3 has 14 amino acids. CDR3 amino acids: CASSPAATNEKLFF. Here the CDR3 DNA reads TGTGCCAGCTCCCCAGCCGCAACTAATGAAAAACTGTTTTTT.

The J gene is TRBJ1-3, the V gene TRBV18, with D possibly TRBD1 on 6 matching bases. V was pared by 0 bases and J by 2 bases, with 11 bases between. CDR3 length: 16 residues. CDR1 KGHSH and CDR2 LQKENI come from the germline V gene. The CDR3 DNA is TGTGCCAGCTCACCACCTCTTAAGGGGGCTGGAAACACCATATATTTT. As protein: CASSPPLKGAGNTIYF.